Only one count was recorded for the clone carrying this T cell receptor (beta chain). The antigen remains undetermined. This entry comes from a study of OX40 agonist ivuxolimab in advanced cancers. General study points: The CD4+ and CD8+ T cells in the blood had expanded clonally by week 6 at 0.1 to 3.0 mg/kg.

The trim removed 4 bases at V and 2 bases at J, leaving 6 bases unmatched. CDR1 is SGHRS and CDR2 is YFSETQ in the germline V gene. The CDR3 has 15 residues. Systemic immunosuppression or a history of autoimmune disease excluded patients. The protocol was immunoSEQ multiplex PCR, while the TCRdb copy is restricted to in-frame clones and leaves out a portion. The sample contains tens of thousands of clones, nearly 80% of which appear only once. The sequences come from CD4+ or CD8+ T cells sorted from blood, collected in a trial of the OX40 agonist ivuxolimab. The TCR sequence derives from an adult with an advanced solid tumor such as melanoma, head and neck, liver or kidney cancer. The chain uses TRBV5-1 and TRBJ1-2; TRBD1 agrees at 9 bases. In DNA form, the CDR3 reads TGCGCCAGCAGCATCGAGACAGGGGGGAACTATGGCTACACCTTC. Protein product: CASSIETGGNYGYTF.